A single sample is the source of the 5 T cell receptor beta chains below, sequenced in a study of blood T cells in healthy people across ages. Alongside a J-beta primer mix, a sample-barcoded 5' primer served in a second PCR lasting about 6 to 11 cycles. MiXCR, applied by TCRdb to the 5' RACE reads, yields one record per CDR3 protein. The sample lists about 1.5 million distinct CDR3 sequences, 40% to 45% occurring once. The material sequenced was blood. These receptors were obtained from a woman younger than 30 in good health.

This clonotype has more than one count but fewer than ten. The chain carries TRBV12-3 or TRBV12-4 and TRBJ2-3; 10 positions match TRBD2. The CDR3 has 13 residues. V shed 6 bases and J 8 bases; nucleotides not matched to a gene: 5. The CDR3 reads CASRSSGGGTQYF. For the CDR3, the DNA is TGTGCCAGCAGATCTAGCGGGGGAGGTACGCAGTATTTT.

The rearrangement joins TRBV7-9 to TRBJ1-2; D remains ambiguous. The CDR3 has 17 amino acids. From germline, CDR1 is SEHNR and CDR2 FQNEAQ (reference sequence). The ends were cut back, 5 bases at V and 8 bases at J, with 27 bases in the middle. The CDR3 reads CASSPLTTWEGNSGYTF. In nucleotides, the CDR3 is TGTGCCAGCAGCCCTCTAACGACGTGGGAGGGTAATTCAGGCTACACCTTC.

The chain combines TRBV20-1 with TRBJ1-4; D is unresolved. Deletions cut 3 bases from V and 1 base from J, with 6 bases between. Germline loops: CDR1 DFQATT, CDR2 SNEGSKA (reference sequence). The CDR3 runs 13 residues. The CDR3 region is CSASTLTNEKLFF. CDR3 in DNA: TGCAGTGCTAGCACCCTAACTAATGAAAAACTGTTTTTT.

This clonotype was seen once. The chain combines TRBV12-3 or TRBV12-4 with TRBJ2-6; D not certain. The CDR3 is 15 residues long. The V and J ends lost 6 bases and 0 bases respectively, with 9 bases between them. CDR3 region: CASRQHSSGANVLTF. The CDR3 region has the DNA TGTGCCAGCAGACAACACAGCTCTGGGGCCAACGTCCTGACTTTC.

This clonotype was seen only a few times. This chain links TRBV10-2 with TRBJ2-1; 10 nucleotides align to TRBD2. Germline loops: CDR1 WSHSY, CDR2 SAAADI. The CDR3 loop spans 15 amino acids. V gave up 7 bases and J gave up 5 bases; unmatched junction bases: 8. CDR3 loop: CASNLGLAINNEQFF. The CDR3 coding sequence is TGCGCCAGCAACCTGGGACTAGCGATCAACAATGAGCAGTTCTTC.